These T cell receptor beta chains were read from a single sample in a study of CD8+CD57+ T cells in acquired aplastic anemia. Each CDR3 protein gets one entry after TCRdb re-called the reads with MiXCR. The repertoire holds over 150,000 distinct CDR3 sequences, with roughly 56% as singletons. The source material was sorted CD4+, CD8+, or CD8+CD57+ T cells (not recorded which) from PBMCs. The source is a human donor in good health, serving as a control. Each CDR3 is given with its conserved first and last residue. A D gene is named only where the DNA matches it firmly.

d_call j_call v_call cdr3_aa
- TRBJ1-2 TRBV4-3 CASSQEADSPYGYTF
- TRBJ1-5 TRBV12-3/TRBV12-4 CASSTGSGLAQHF
TRBD1 TRBJ1-1 TRBV19 CASSRGQRQAEAFF
- TRBJ1-1 TRBV7-2 CASSLEVAEAFF
- TRBJ2-5 TRBV3-1 CASSQGSWETQYF
- TRBJ2-5 TRBV29-1 CSVHRVSETQYF
- TRBJ2-6 TRBV28 CASSSPGFSGANVLTF
- TRBJ1-1 TRBV15 CATSTTDPRNTEAFF
- TRBJ1-2 TRBV20-1 CSARGTWASNYGYTF
TRBD1 TRBJ2-1 TRBV9 CASSVTGGVEQFF
- TRBJ1-1 TRBV7-3 CADRLGVEAFF
- TRBJ2-7 TRBV7-2 CASSLVSGVEQYF
- TRBJ2-1 TRBV20-1 CSATTGHLNKQFF